The 9 T cell receptor beta chains listed next were all sequenced from one sample in a study of T cells after yellow fever vaccination. One entry per CDR3 protein, called by TCRdb with MiXCR from the 5' RACE reads. Among under 150,000 distinct CDR3 sequences listed, roughly 8% were seen once. This specimen consisted of CD4+ T cells sorted from PBMCs, obtained 5 days after the yellow fever booster vaccination. The receptors shown here come from a man aged 25-45 years who received the YFV17D yellow fever vaccine.

The sample holds many counts of this clonotype. The rearrangement joins TRBV20-1 to TRBJ1-1, with TRBD1 as a possible D gene (5 bases). V was clipped by 5 bases and J by 0 bases, with 13 bases between them. The CDR3 extends over 14 amino acids. CDR1 DFQATT and CDR2 SNEGSKA come from the germline V gene (reference sequence). In DNA form, the CDR3 reads TGCAGTGCTCACCGGGACCTCATGAACACTGAAGCTTTCTTT. Translating it yields CSAHRDLMNTEAFF.

This clonotype was detected many times. The V and J genes are TRBV7-9 and TRBJ2-1; TRBD1 agrees at 7 bases. V shed 11 bases, J shed 4 bases, and the junction held 11 bases outside the gene matches. The germline gives CDR1 SEHNR, CDR2 FQNEAQ (reference sequence). The CDR3 extends over 14 amino acids. The CDR3 here is CASLRDREYNEQFF. The CDR3 nucleotides read TGTGCCTCTCTCCGGGACAGAGAATACAATGAGCAGTTCTTC.

This clonotype was counted ten times or more. This chain links TRBV7-2 with TRBJ2-5; 10 nucleotides agree with TRBD2. Germline CDR1 reads SGHTA; CDR2 reads FQGNSA. CDR3 length equals 15 residues. J was trimmed by 4 bases and V by 7 bases; bases with no gene match: 9. CDR3 residues: CASTIIAGGGETQYF. The CDR3, as DNA: TGTGCCAGCACCATTATAGCGGGGGGAGGAGAGACCCAGTACTTC.

This clonotype was counted many times. The rearrangement joins TRBV21-1 to TRBJ2-7; the table names TRBD2, a call not compared with the DNA. TRBV21-1 is described as a pseudogene. The CDR3 is 17 residues long. The CDR3 reads CASSKAPEGESSYEQYF. The CDR3, as DNA: TGTGCCAGCAGCAAAGCCCCAGAGGGTGAGAGCTCCTACGAGCAGTACTTC.

The sample holds many counts of this clonotype. The chain is built from TRBV6-2 or TRBV6-3 and TRBJ1-2; tentative D call: TRBD1 (6 bases). V was pared by 7 bases and J by 4 bases, with 22 bases between. The CDR3 totals 16 residues. Germline CDR1 is MNHEY and CDR2 is SVGEGT. Here the CDR3 DNA reads TGTGCCAGCATCGCCGACTCCGGGACAAACCTCTATGGCTACACCTTC. Translation gives CASIADSGTNLYGYTF.

J is TRBJ2-7 and V is TRBV20-1, with 15 bases matching TRBD2. V shed 6 bases and J 6 bases; nucleotides not matched to a gene: 12. This CDR3 spans 16 amino acids. Looked up from germline, CDR1 is DFQATT and CDR2 is SNEGSKA (reference sequence). CDR3 sequence reads: CSAHHGTSGRQSEQYF. In DNA, the CDR3 is TGCAGTGCCCATCATGGGACTAGCGGGAGGCAAAGCGAGCAGTACTTC.

V gene TRBV27 combines with J gene TRBJ1-1; 11 bases line up with TRBD1. CDR1 and CDR2 (germline): MNHEY, SMNVEV (reference sequence). The J segment lost 7 bases and the V segment lost 5 bases, leaving 6 bases of the junction unmatched. This CDR3 has 14 residues. The CDR3 protein is CASSPRTGGREAFF. DNA for the CDR3: TGTGCCAGCAGTCCCCGGACAGGGGGCCGTGAAGCTTTCTTT.

This clonotype was counted between two and nine times. The CDR3 region is CSARVGQVNQPQHF. The CDR3 DNA sequence: TGCAGTGCTAGAGTAGGACAGGTCAATCAGCCCCAGCATTTT. V and J are TRBV20-1 and TRBJ1-5, with TRBD1 identical over 7 bases. With V trimmed by 1 base and J by 3 bases, 3 bases remained unmatched. This CDR3 spans 14 amino acids. Germline assignment: CDR1 DFQATT and CDR2 SNEGSKA (reference sequence).

The J gene is TRBJ2-7, the V gene TRBV7-2; D ambiguous. The CDR3 runs to 14 residues. Trimming removed 1 base at V and 4 bases at J, with 11 bases between. From germline, CDR1 is SGHTA and CDR2 FQGNSA. The CDR3 DNA sequence: TGTGCCAGCAGCTTAGTTGGCTCTTTATACGAGCAGTACTTC. It specifies CASSLVGSLYEQYF.